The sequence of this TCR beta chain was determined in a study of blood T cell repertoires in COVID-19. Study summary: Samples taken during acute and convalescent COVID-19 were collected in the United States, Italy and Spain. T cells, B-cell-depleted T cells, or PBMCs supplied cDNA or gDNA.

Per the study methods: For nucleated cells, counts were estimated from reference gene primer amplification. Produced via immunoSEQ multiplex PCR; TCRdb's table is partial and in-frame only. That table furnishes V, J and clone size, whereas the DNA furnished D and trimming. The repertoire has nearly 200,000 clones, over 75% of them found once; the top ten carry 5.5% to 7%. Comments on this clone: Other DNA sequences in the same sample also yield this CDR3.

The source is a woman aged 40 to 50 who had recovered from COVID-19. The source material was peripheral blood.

CDR3 residues: CASSYGWGDTEAFF. The CDR3 DNA is TGTGCCAGCAGTTACGGATGGGGGGACACTGAAGCTTTCTTT. The chain couples TRBV6-5 to TRBJ1-1; D perhaps matches TRBD1 (5 bases). Germline V gene sequence: CDR1 MNHEY, CDR2 SVGAGI. This CDR3 is built from 14 residues. The germline V and J ends were trimmed by 2 bases and 3 bases, with 10 bases remaining between them.